Detailed here is one T cell receptor beta chain. Which antigen it targets is not known. Base qualities are not at hand, and no much larger clone is one base apart. From the cysteine through the phenylalanine, the CDR3 covers 16 amino acids. The only DNA kept is the CDR3, 48 bases in frame from the first base. Trimming accounts for 5 bases at V and 4 bases at J, while the number of junction bases matched to no gene is 9. The germline V gene yields WSHSY for CDR1 and SAAADI for CDR2. Each collaborating institution followed its own protocols to collect whole blood in K2EDTA tubes. Collaborator samples were shipped for TCRbeta analysis as frozen whole blood, isolated PBMCs, or DNA extracted from either sample type. The data were taken from a study of blood T cell repertoires in COVID-19 (dated by TCRdb to about 2020). Context from the whole study: Samples covering the acute and convalescent phases of COVID-19 were provided by collaborators in the United States, Italy and Spain. The repertoires were made available in a free public database intended to serve as a resource for research on the immune response to SARS-CoV-2. Nearly every sample came with metadata listing a de-identified subject ID, COVID-19 status, age in years and sex. The dataset comprised deeply sampled blood TCRbeta repertoires from subjects exposed to, actively infected with, or recovered from COVID-19. The prospective study material was composed of cDNA or gDNA derived from T cells, B-cell-depleted T cells, or PBMCs. Where available, HLA class I and class II types were obtained from metadata supplied by the sample provider rather than from assay-based typing. Samples were obtained from the ongoing ImmuneRACE study (first 160 participants) and from 1,254 subjects provided by 6 global collaborators. Overall study results and their limits: The quantity of clinical and demographic metadata differed by source and by participant and was supplied without curation.

TCRbeta CDR3 regions were amplified from genomic DNA by means of the immunoSEQ Assay, a bias-controlled multiplex PCR. The published analysis was carried out like this. Within the assay, amplification of reference gene primers was used to estimate how many nucleated cells each sample contained. To quantify the absolute abundance of each unique TCRbeta CDR3 rearrangement, sequence reads were collapsed and filtered. For each sample, productive Simpson clonality was calculated by taking the square root of Simpson's diversity index across productive rearrangements. As stored in TCRdb, this immuneACCESS dataset retains in-frame rearrangements with V and J assigned. A fraction of the clones does not appear; measured against another copy, unresolved V genes explain less than half of the discrepancy, and the remainder lacks a known reason. That table is the source of V, J and clone size, and D and trimming were worked out from the DNA. The sample table records approximately 220,000 clones; more than 70% of these occur just once. Roughly 8.2% of the sample comes from the top ten.

The source material was peripheral blood. This receptor was obtained from a woman aged 45-65 years with acute or convalescent COVID-19. The chain is made from TRBV10-2 and TRBJ1-5, with 9 bases matching TRBD1. The DNA sequence is as follows: TGCGCCAGCAGTCCCGGGGACAGGGTTGGGAATCAGCCCCAGCATTTT. This encodes CASSPGDRVGNQPQHF.